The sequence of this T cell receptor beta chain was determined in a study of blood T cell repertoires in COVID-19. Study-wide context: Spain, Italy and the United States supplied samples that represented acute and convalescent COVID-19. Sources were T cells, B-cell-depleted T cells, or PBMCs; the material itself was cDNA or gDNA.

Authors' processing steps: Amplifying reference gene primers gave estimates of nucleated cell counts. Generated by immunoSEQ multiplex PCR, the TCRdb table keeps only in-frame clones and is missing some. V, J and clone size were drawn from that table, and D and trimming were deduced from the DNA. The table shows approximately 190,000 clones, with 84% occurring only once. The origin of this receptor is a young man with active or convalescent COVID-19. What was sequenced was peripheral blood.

The CDR3 sequence is CATSAQGETQYF. The CDR3, as DNA: TGTGCCACCAGTGCGCAGGGGGAGACCCAGTACTTC. The J gene is TRBJ2-5, the V gene TRBV24-1, with D perhaps matching TRBD1 (6 bases). CDR3 size: 12 residues. V shed 5 bases and J shed 5 bases, with 8 bases lying between them. Germline CDR1 KGHDR, CDR2 SFDVKD.